Shown below are 32 T cell receptor beta chains from a single sample sequenced in a study of cytomegalovirus exposure and HLA in healthy donors. PCR amplification relied on 60 Vbeta primers (plus 13 Jbeta primers). Generated by immunoSEQ multiplex PCR, the TCRdb table keeps only in-frame clones and is missing some. The sample gives about 120,000 clones, about 10% of which show up once; approximately 3% is in the top ten. Sequences were obtained from PBMCs. The receptors were sampled from a man aged 25 to 45 in good health and CMV-seronegative.

The V and J genes are TRBV10-3 and TRBJ2-1; 7 bases are a match to TRBD1. This CDR3 region has 16 residues. The junction had 9 bases not matched to a gene; V was cut back by 4 bases and J by 3 bases. CDR1 is ENHRY and CDR2 is SYGVKD in the germline V gene. DNA for the CDR3: TGTGCCATCAGTGCTCGGACAGGTTTGGGCTACAATGAGCAGTTCTTC. Amino acids: CAISARTGLGYNEQFF.

The chain recombines TRBV14 with TRBJ2-7, with TRBD1 matching over 11 bases. The CDR3 has 15 residues. Germline V gene data show CDR1 as SGHDN and CDR2 as FVKESK. J lost 3 bases, V lost 5 bases, and 6 bases had no gene match. The CDR3 is CASSSLGTGGYEQYF. The CDR3 DNA follows: TGTGCCAGCAGCTCCCTCGGGACAGGGGGCTACGAGCAGTACTTC.

This clone turned up a few times. The V and J genes are TRBV10-3 and TRBJ2-5; the match to TRBD2 covers 7 bases. Germline assignment: CDR1 ENHRY and CDR2 SYGVKD. There are 16 residues in the CDR3. Trimming at V came to 2 bases and at J to 4 bases, leaving 10 bases not matched to a gene. The DNA for the CDR3 is TGTGCCATCAGTGAGCTACCCCCGGGGGGAAGAGAGACCCAGTACTTC. Translating gives CAISELPPGGRETQYF.

V and J are TRBV19 and TRBJ1-5; D may be TRBD1 (6 bases). The CDR3 is made up of 13 amino acids. Per the germline V gene, CDR1 is LNHDA and CDR2 is SQIVND (reference sequence). The germline V and J ends were trimmed by 4 bases and 4 bases, with 8 bases remaining between them. The CDR3 bases are TGTGCCAGTAGTAAAGACAGGAATCAGCCCCAGCATTTT. It specifies CASSKDRNQPQHF.

This clone showed up just a few times. The V gene is TRBV5-1, the J gene TRBJ2-5, with 7 bases fitting TRBD2. The CDR3 contains 13 residues. Germline V CDR1 and CDR2: SGHRS, YFSETQ. The J segment lost 3 bases and the V segment lost 4 bases, leaving 3 bases of the junction unmatched. This chain's CDR3 is CASSPGREETQYF. The CDR3 DNA follows: TGCGCCAGCAGCCCAGGGAGGGAAGAGACCCAGTACTTC.

CDR3 sequence: CASSPQTGTNTEAFF. The CDR3 region has the DNA TGCGCCAGCAGCCCTCAGACAGGCACGAACACTGAAGCTTTCTTT. J is TRBJ1-1 and V is TRBV4-1; D is possibly TRBD1 (6 bases). CDR1 and CDR2 from the germline V gene are MGHRA and YSYEKL. The length of the CDR3 is 15 residues. V gave up 4 bases and J gave up 1 base, with 13 bases separating them.

This clone was seen a handful of times. This chain links TRBV6-5 with TRBJ2-3, with 9 bases identical to TRBD1. Germline values: CDR1 MNHEY, CDR2 SVGAGI. The CDR3 sequence is 15 residues long. Germline trimming cut 2 bases from V and 1 base from J; bases unmatched to any gene: 1. For the CDR3, the DNA is TGTGCCAGCAGTTACAGGACAGGGGGCACAGATACGCAGTATTTT. As protein: CASSYRTGGTDTQYF.

The rearrangement links TRBV4-1 to TRBJ1-1, with 7 bases identical to TRBD1. The germline gives CDR1 MGHRA, CDR2 YSYEKL. Trimming took 4 bases from V and 5 from J; bases not matched to a gene: 7. The CDR3 is 14 amino acids. The CDR3 nucleotides read TGCGCCAGCAGCCTCCCGGGACAGAAGACTGAAGCTTTCTTT. This sequence encodes CASSLPGQKTEAFF.

This clone was detected only a few times. This chain uses TRBV9 with TRBJ1-1; 7 nucleotides align to TRBD1. The germline gives CDR1 SGDLS, CDR2 YYNGEE. The CDR3 covers 15 residues. After removal of 3 bases from V and 1 base from J, the junction contained 6 bases not matched to a gene. CDR3 DNA sequence: TGTGCCAGCAGCGCGTGGACAGGAGGGAACACTGAAGCTTTCTTT. Its translation: CASSAWTGGNTEAFF.

This clone was seen a few times. This chain's CDR3 is CASSFSGSGTTGELFF. The CDR3 coding sequence is TGCGCCAGCAGCTTTAGCGGGAGTGGTACCACCGGGGAGCTGTTTTTT. The chain joins TRBV5-1 to TRBJ2-2, with TRBD2 matching 9 bases. From germline, CDR1 is SGHRS and CDR2 YFSETQ. J was trimmed by 4 bases and V by 2 bases; bases with no gene match: 6. This CDR3 comprises 16 residues.

This clone has more than one count but fewer than ten. The chain carries TRBV6-1 and TRBJ2-5, with 10 bases aligning to TRBD1. Germline V lookup: CDR1 MNHNS, CDR2 SASEGT. The CDR3 totals 16 residues. J was trimmed by 1 base and V by 4 bases; bases with no gene match: 6. The CDR3 DNA reads as TGTGCCAGCAGTGGCCGGGACAGGGGCCGCCAAGAGACCCAGTACTTC. It codes for CASSGRDRGRQETQYF.

This clone was seen more than once but under ten times. The CDR3, as DNA: TGTGCCAGCAGCGACAGACAGGGATCCACTGAAGCTTTCTTT. Its translation is CASSDRQGSTEAFF. The V call is TRBV7-6, the J call TRBJ1-1; the match to TRBD1 covers 7 bases. V dropped 5 bases and J dropped 4; count of bases not matched to a gene: 7. CDR1 is SGHVS and CDR2 is FNYEAQ in the germline V gene. CDR3 length: 14 amino acids.

This sequence joins TRBV11-3 and TRBJ2-1; D is perhaps TRBD2 (5 bases). The length of the CDR3 is 13 residues. Trimming shortened V by 1 base and J by 6 bases, and 7 bases separated the two germline ends. Germline V CDR1 and CDR2: SGHNT, YENEEA. The CDR3, as DNA: TGTGCCAGCAGCTTAGGGACTTTCAATGAGCAGTTCTTC. It encodes CASSLGTFNEQFF. The complete variable domain, with remaining parts taken from reference TRBV11-3 and TRBJ2-1, reads EAGVVQSPRYKIIEKKQPVAFWCNPISGHNTLYWYLQNLGQGPELLIRYENEEAVDDSQLPKDRFSAERLKGVDSTLKIQPAELGDSAVYLCASSLGTFNEQFFGPGTRLTVL.

V and J are TRBV2 and TRBJ1-4, with 10 bases aligning to TRBD1. The V gene end was trimmed by 11 bases and the J gene end by 10 bases; junction bases not matched to a gene: 10. CDR1 and CDR2 from the germline V gene are SNHLY and FYNNEI. The CDR3 is 13 amino acids. In DNA form, the CDR3 reads TGTGCCGGGTCGGACAGGGGGGGTGGAAAACTGTTTTTT. Encoded protein: CAGSDRGGGKLFF.

V usage is TRBV6-5 and J usage is TRBJ2-7; TRBD1 matches 9 bases. The CDR3 has 14 residues. Germline V gene lookup returns CDR1 MNHEY and CDR2 SVGAGI. Losses at the gene ends were 7 bases for V and 4 bases for J; bases not matched to a gene: 8. This CDR3 reads CASTNPDRGYEQYF. The CDR3, as DNA: TGTGCCAGCACCAACCCGGACAGGGGTTACGAGCAGTACTTC.

The gene calls are TRBV2 and TRBJ2-7; no definite D call. The CDR3 has 10 residues. V was trimmed by 7 bases and J by 12 bases, leaving 13 bases between them. The V gene's germline CDR1 is SNHLY and CDR2 FYNNEI. The CDR3 protein is CASTGERSYF. The CDR3 DNA reads TGTGCCAGCACGGGTGAACGCTCGTACTTC.

V gene TRBV6-4 combines with J gene TRBJ2-7; D gene uncertain. The V gene's germline CDR1 is MRHNA and CDR2 SNTAGT. Between the trimmed V and J ends, which lost 0 bases and 6 bases, there was a span of 6 bases. This CDR3 is built from 12 residues. Here the CDR3 DNA reads TGTGCCAGCAGTGACTCCCTAGGCGAGCAGTACTTC. Translated: CASSDSLGEQYF.

This clone was found a few times. V is TRBV4-1 and J is TRBJ2-3; D is unclear. This CDR3 is built from 14 residues. Germline CDR1 reads MGHRA; CDR2 reads YSYEKL. Trimming took 4 bases from V and 0 from J, leaving 8 bases between them. This CDR3 is CASSLSTSTDTQYF. CDR3 DNA sequence: TGCGCCAGCAGCCTAAGTACTAGCACAGATACGCAGTATTTT.

This chain connects TRBV19 to TRBJ2-1; 11 bases match TRBD1. V shed 4 bases and J 2 bases; nucleotides not matched to a gene: 4. The CDR3 is 16 residues long. The germline V gene encodes CDR1 LNHDA and CDR2 SQIVND (reference sequence). The CDR3 DNA follows: TGTGCCAGTAGTACCTGGACAGGGGGCCCCTACAATGAGCAGTTCTTC. Its translation is CASSTWTGGPYNEQFF. The full variable domain, completed using reference TRBV19 and TRBJ2-1, is DGGITQSPKYLFRKEGQNVTLSCEQNLNHDAMYWYRQDPGQGLRLIYYSQIVNDFQKGDIAEGYSVSREKKESFPLTVTSAQKNPTAFYLCASSTWTGGPYNEQFFGPGTRLTVL.

The chain carries TRBV19 and TRBJ1-5; perhaps TRBD1 as D (5 bases). The CDR3 loop spans 14 amino acids. From germline, CDR1 is LNHDA and CDR2 SQIVND (reference sequence). The V end was cut by 8 bases, the J end by 3 bases, with 14 bases between. CDR3 coding DNA: TGTGCCAGTGTGAAAGGGGCTAACAATCAGCCCCAGCATTTT. Translating it yields CASVKGANNQPQHF.

This sequence joins TRBV10-3 and TRBJ2-5; the match to TRBD2 covers 9 bases. The CDR3 spans 14 residues. CDR1 is ENHRY and CDR2 is SYGVKD in the germline V gene. Losses at the gene ends were 0 bases for V and 4 bases for J; bases not matched to a gene: 0. The CDR3 region has the DNA TGTGCCATCAGTGAGTCACTAGCGGGAGAGACCCAGTACTTC. It is translated as CAISESLAGETQYF.

This clone was seen a few times. The rearrangement uses TRBV6-1 and TRBJ1-3, with 8 bases identical to TRBD1. Losses at the gene ends were 4 bases for V and 2 bases for J; bases not matched to a gene: 7. Germline V CDR1 and CDR2: MNHNS, SASEGT. The CDR3 is made up of 16 amino acids. The CDR3 DNA reads as TGTGCCAGCAGTGCGGGACAGGCGTCAGCTGGAAACACCATATATTTT. Translated, it gives CASSAGQASAGNTIYF.

V gene TRBV11-2 combines with J gene TRBJ2-1, with D possibly matching TRBD2 (5 bases). Germline assignment: CDR1 SGHAT and CDR2 FQNNGV. This CDR3 is 11 amino acids long. V lost 7 bases to trimming and J lost 7 bases, with 8 bases between them. The CDR3 is CASTPGNEQFF. DNA for the CDR3: TGTGCCAGCACCCCGGGGAATGAGCAGTTCTTC. The full variable domain, with the rest looked up from reference TRBV11-2 and TRBJ2-1, is EAGVAQSPRYKIIEKRQSVAFWCNPISGHATLYWYQQILGQGPKLLIQFQNNGVVDDSQLPKDRFSAERLKGVDSTLKIQPAKLEDSAVYLCASTPGNEQFFGPGTRLTVL.

The V call is TRBV7-2, the J call TRBJ1-5, with D maybe TRBD1 (6 bases). In germline, CDR1 is SGHTA, CDR2 FQGNSA. Trimming took off 1 base at V and 8 bases at J, with 9 bases between the two ends. This CDR3 comprises 13 residues. The CDR3 DNA reads TGTGCCAGCAGCTTAGGTGAGGGGGAGCCCCAGCATTTT. Translated: CASSLGEGEPQHF. The full variable domain, its missing parts supplied by reference TRBV7-2 and TRBJ1-5, is GAGVSQSPSNKVTEKGKDVELRCDPISGHTALYWYRQSLGQGLEFLIYFQGNSAPDKSGLPSDRFSAERTGGSVSTLTIQRTQQEDSAVYLCASSLGEGEPQHFGDGTRLSIL.

This clone was seen only a few times. The CDR3 nucleotides are TGCGCCAGCAGCCAAGAAACTAGCGGGGGGTACAATGAGCAGTTCTTC. Amino acids: CASSQETSGGYNEQFF. The V gene is TRBV4-1, the J gene TRBJ2-1; 12 bases agree with TRBD2. This CDR3 comprises 16 residues. Germline values: CDR1 MGHRA, CDR2 YSYEKL. The V segment lost 0 bases and the J segment 4 bases; nucleotides outside the gene matches: 1.

CDR3 DNA sequence: TGTGCCAGCTTAAACCCCCAAGGCCAGGGGGCAAGTGGAAACACCATATATTTT. As protein: CASLNPQGQGASGNTIYF. The gene calls are TRBV28 and TRBJ1-3; the match to TRBD1 covers 8 bases. The CDR3 is 18 residues long. The junction had 18 bases not matched to a gene; V was cut back by 8 bases and J by 3 bases. Germline CDR1 reads MDHEN; CDR2 reads SYDVKM.

CDR3 in amino acids: CASSGLAHKGEQYF. CDR3 coding DNA: TGTGCCAGCAGTGGACTAGCCCACAAGGGCGAGCAGTACTTC. V is TRBV6-5 and J is TRBJ2-7, with TRBD2 matching 8 bases. The CDR3 runs to 14 residues. The V and J ends lost 5 bases and 6 bases, in that order; junction bases with no gene match: 9. Per germline, CDR1 MNHEY and CDR2 SVGAGI.

This clone was detected a few times. The chain recombines TRBV4-1 with TRBJ1-1, with 8 bases that match TRBD1. With 1 base clipped from V and 7 bases from J, the junction kept 2 bases outside the gene matches. The germline CDR1 and CDR2 sequences are MGHRA and YSYEKL. The CDR3 covers 13 residues. This chain's CDR3 is CASSQGDRGEAFF. DNA of the CDR3: TGCGCCAGCAGCCAAGGAGACAGGGGTGAAGCTTTCTTT.

The rearrangement joins TRBV5-4 to TRBJ2-3, with a tentative D call TRBD2 (5 bases). The CDR3 has 15 residues. The germline V gene has CDR1 SGHNT and CDR2 YYREEE (reference sequence). V lost 0 bases and J lost 6, with 14 bases in between. The CDR3 nucleotides read TGTGCCAGCAGCTTGGACCAGGCCCGCGGGGATACGCAGTATTTT. Translated: CASSLDQARGDTQYF.

This clone has a handful of counts. The CDR3 loop reads CASSKQGTDTQYF. For the CDR3, the DNA is TGTGCCAGCAGTAAACAGGGGACAGATACGCAGTATTTT. V is TRBV2 and J is TRBJ2-3, with 7 bases aligning to TRBD1. The CDR3 loop spans 13 amino acids. After removal of 5 bases from V and 3 bases from J, the junction contained 2 bases not matched to a gene. Germline values: CDR1 SNHLY, CDR2 FYNNEI. Together with reference TRBV2 and TRBJ2-3, the CDR3 gives the full variable domain: EPEVTQTPSHQVTQMGQEVILRCVPISNHLYFYWYRQILGQKVEFLVSFYNNEISEKSEIFDDQFSVERPDGSNFTLKIRSTKLEDSAMYFCASSKQGTDTQYFGPGTRLTVL.

As for this clone: The same CDR3 can be traced to other DNA sequences in this sample. The chain employs TRBV13 and TRBJ1-2; 10 nucleotides agree with TRBD1. CDR1 is PRHDT, CDR2 FYEKMQ, per germline (reference sequence). J was trimmed by 7 bases and V by 4 bases; bases with no gene match: 6. The CDR3 contains 14 residues. CDR3 nucleotides: TGTGCCAGCAGCTGGGACAGGGGCGCACCTGGCTACACCTTC. Amino acid sequence: CASSWDRGAPGYTF. The entire variable domain, with the rest obtained from reference TRBV13 and TRBJ1-2, is as follows: AAGVIQSPRHLIKEKRETATLKCYPIPRHDTVYWYQQGPGQDPQFLISFYEKMQSDKGSIPDRFSAQQFSDYHSELNMSSLELGDSALYFCASSWDRGAPGYTFGSGTRLTVV.

The chain uses TRBV21-1 and TRBJ2-2; the D call in the table, TRBD1, was not verified against the DNA. TRBV21-1 is reported as a pseudogene. The CDR3 sequence is 22 residues long. The DNA of the CDR3 is TGTGCCAGCAGCAAAGCGCTTTTCTCTCAAAGGGTGACAGGGTCGAACACCGGGGAGCTGTTTTTT. Protein product: CASSKALFSQRVTGSNTGELFF.